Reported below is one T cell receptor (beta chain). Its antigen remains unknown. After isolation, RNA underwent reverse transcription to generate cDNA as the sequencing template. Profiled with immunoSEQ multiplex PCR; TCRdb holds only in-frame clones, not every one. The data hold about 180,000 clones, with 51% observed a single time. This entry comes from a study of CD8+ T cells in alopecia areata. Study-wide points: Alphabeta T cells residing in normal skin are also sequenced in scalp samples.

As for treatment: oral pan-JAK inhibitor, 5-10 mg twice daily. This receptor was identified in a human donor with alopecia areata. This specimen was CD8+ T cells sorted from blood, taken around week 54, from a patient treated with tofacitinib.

CDR3 amino acids: CASRDPSGESTQYF. The CDR3 DNA sequence: TGTGCCAGCAGAGACCCTAGCGGGGAAAGTACGCAGTATTTT. The V and J genes are TRBV2 and TRBJ2-3, with 9 bases that match TRBD2. The CDR3 is 14 amino acids. Trimming cost V 6 bases and J 8 bases; bases outside gene matches: 9. The V gene's germline CDR1 is SNHLY and CDR2 FYNNEI.